Below, 20 T cell receptor beta chains from the same sample are listed, as sequenced in a study of OX40 agonist ivuxolimab in advanced cancers. Profiled with immunoSEQ multiplex PCR; TCRdb holds only in-frame clones, not every one. This repertoire shows tens of thousands of clones, 84% found once; its top ten account for around 1.1%. The sample in question was CD4+ or CD8+ T cells sorted from blood, obtained in a trial of the OX40 agonist ivuxolimab. All receptors derive from an adult with an advanced solid tumor such as melanoma, head and neck, liver or kidney cancer.

The V call is TRBV7-3, the J call TRBJ2-1; 9 positions agree with TRBD1. V gave up 3 bases and J gave up 10 bases; unmatched junction bases: 4. CDR3 size: 13 residues. Germline lookup yields CDR1 SGHTA and CDR2 FQGTGA. The CDR3 coding sequence is TGTGCCAGCAGCTTGGGGACAGGGTTCGAGCAGTTCTTC. This codes for CASSLGTGFEQFF.

The chain employs TRBV28 and TRBJ1-1; D gene ambiguous. The CDR3 sequence is 13 residues long. V was cut by 7 bases and J by 10 bases, with 19 bases left in between. Germline CDR1 MDHEN, CDR2 SYDVKM. This chain's CDR3 is CASIYGWPPSAFF. CDR3 bases: TGTGCCAGCATTTACGGCTGGCCGCCCTCAGCTTTCTTT.

V gene TRBV5-1 combines with J gene TRBJ1-4; D unclear. V gave up 2 bases and J gave up 2 bases, with 7 bases separating them. Germline V CDR1 and CDR2: SGHRS, YFSETQ. The CDR3 sequence is 14 residues long. The CDR3 region is CASSFSQTNEKLFF. The CDR3 nucleotides read TGCGCCAGCAGCTTTTCACAGACTAATGAAAAACTGTTTTTT.

The chain employs TRBV19 and TRBJ1-5; D is perhaps TRBD1 (5 bases). V gave up 0 bases and J gave up 5 bases, with 11 bases separating them. CDR3 size: 15 residues. CDR1 and CDR2 (germline): LNHDA, SQIVND (reference sequence). CDR3 sequence: CASSIDRQRDQPQHF. As DNA, the CDR3 is TGTGCCAGTAGTATAGATCGACAGCGAGATCAGCCCCAGCATTTT.

The chain's CDR3 is CASSGDRGVNQPQHF. CDR3 coding DNA: TGTGCCAGCTCAGGCGACAGGGGAGTCAATCAGCCCCAGCATTTT. This chain uses TRBV18 with TRBJ1-5, with 8 bases identical to TRBD1. The V segment lost 5 bases and the J segment 3 bases; nucleotides outside the gene matches: 6. The germline V gene has CDR1 KGHSH and CDR2 LQKENI. CDR3 length equals 15 residues.

In DNA form, the CDR3 reads TGTGCCAGCTCACCCGGGGACGGAACGGGGGCCCTCCACTTT. It codes for CASSPGDGTGALHF. The chain carries TRBV18 and TRBJ1-6, with a possible D match to TRBD1 (5 bases). V was trimmed by 3 bases and J by 14 bases, leaving 17 bases between them. Per the germline V gene, CDR1 is KGHSH and CDR2 is LQKENI. The CDR3 consists of 14 residues.

This clone has more than one count but fewer than ten. The chain couples TRBV4-2 to TRBJ1-5, with a tentative D call TRBD1 (6 bases). V lost 1 base to trimming and J lost 5 bases, with 9 bases between them. Germline-derived CDR1 and CDR2 are LGHNA and YNFKEQ. The CDR3 has 14 amino acids. The DNA for the CDR3 is TGTGCCAGCAGCCAAGGTCCAGGGGATCAGCCCCAGCATTTT. This gives the protein CASSQGPGDQPQHF.

This chain uses TRBV11-1 with TRBJ1-4; D perhaps matches TRBD1 (5 bases). Per germline, CDR1 SGHAT and CDR2 FQDESV (reference sequence). The V gene lost 4 bases and the J gene lost 8 bases, with 14 bases spanning the gap. CDR3 size: 14 residues. The CDR3 loop is CASSSPGRGEKLFF. The CDR3 DNA sequence: TGTGCCAGCAGCTCTCCGGGGCGCGGAGAAAAACTGTTTTTT.

The chain combines TRBV28 with TRBJ2-5; 8 nucleotides align to TRBD2. The V gene's germline CDR1 is MDHEN and CDR2 SYDVKM. The CDR3 runs 15 residues. V shed 5 bases and J 2 bases; nucleotides not matched to a gene: 7. The CDR3, as DNA: TGTGCCAGCAGTGGCGGGGGCGGGGGGCAAGAGACCCAGTACTTC. This gives the protein CASSGGGGGQETQYF. Filled out from reference TRBV28 and TRBJ2-5, the complete variable domain reads DVKVTQSSRYLVKRTGEKVFLECVQDMDHENMFWYRQDPGLGLRLIYFSYDVKMKEKGDIPEGYSVSREKKERFSLILESASTNQTSMYLCASSGGGGGQETQYFGPGTRLLVL.

This chain joins TRBV5-6 and TRBJ1-2, with D possibly TRBD1 on 5 matching bases. Germline V gene sequence: CDR1 SGHDT, CDR2 YYEEEE. This CDR3 is built from 15 residues. V was clipped by 4 bases and J by 2 bases, with 15 bases between them. The CDR3 bases are TGTGCCAGCAGCAGCGGACGGACAAAAAACTATGGCTACACCTTC. Its protein product is CASSSGRTKNYGYTF. The variable domain in full, completed from reference TRBV5-6 and TRBJ1-2, reads DAGVTQSPTHLIKTRGQQVTLRCSPKSGHDTVSWYQQALGQGPQFIFQYYEEEERQRGNFPDRFSGHQFPNYSSELNVNALLLGDSALYLCASSSGRTKNYGYTFGSGTRLTVV.

The chain is built from TRBV11-2 and TRBJ2-1; possible D gene TRBD2, 6 bases. The length of the CDR3 is 17 residues. Germline loops: CDR1 SGHAT, CDR2 FQNNGV. Trimming shortened V by 1 base and J by 0 bases, and 13 bases separated the two germline ends. CDR3 amino acids: CASSLGARGASYNEQFF. In DNA form, the CDR3 reads TGTGCCAGCAGCTTAGGGGCGCGCGGGGCCTCCTACAATGAGCAGTTCTTC.

This chain joins TRBV2 and TRBJ1-1; D unclear. The V end lost 6 bases, the J end lost 1 base, and 12 bases lay between the germline ends. Germline loops: CDR1 SNHLY, CDR2 FYNNEI. CDR3 length: 14 residues. Here the CDR3 reads CASRYGEANTEAFF. CDR3 in DNA: TGTGCCAGCAGGTACGGGGAGGCGAACACTGAAGCTTTCTTT.

The chain has TRBV14 and TRBJ1-5; D is unclear. The germline V and J ends were trimmed by 4 bases and 8 bases, with 12 bases remaining between them. Per germline, CDR1 SGHDN and CDR2 FVKESK. The CDR3 is 13 residues long. The CDR3 DNA is TGTGCCAGCAGCCTGGGTCCGCGGGAGCCCCAGCATTTT. Its protein is CASSLGPREPQHF.

This sequence joins TRBV6-5 and TRBJ2-3; the D is unclear. Trimming pared 6 bases from V and 6 bases from J, leaving 10 bases between. Germline values: CDR1 MNHEY, CDR2 SVGAGI. CDR3 length equals 12 residues. CDR3 residues: CASSRSLDTQYF. CDR3 nucleotide sequence: TGTGCCAGCAGCCGGTCCCTGGATACGCAGTATTTT.

The rearrangement links TRBV28 to TRBJ2-1; D is ambiguous. V dropped 5 bases and J dropped 2 bases, with 16 bases sitting between them. The CDR3 spans 16 residues. The germline CDR1 and CDR2 sequences are MDHEN and SYDVKM. CDR3 nucleotide sequence: TGTGCCAGCAGTCCCCCCTTGGCAGGCGCCTACAATGAGCAGTTCTTC. Residues: CASSPPLAGAYNEQFF.

The chain uses TRBV7-2 and TRBJ2-7; D possibly uses TRBD1 or TRBD2 (5 bases each). The V end was cut by 3 bases, the J end by 3 bases, with 15 bases between. This CDR3 spans 15 amino acids. Germline V gene sequence: CDR1 SGHTA, CDR2 FQGNSA. The CDR3 protein is CASSFHHAGSYEQYF. The CDR3 DNA is TGTGCCAGCAGCTTCCACCACGCAGGGAGCTACGAGCAGTACTTC.

Many counts were recorded for this clone. The rearrangement links TRBV4-3 to TRBJ1-2; D may be TRBD1 (6 bases). Trimming cost V 1 base and J 0 bases, with 9 bases left between them. CDR1 is LGHNA, CDR2 YSLEER, per germline. The CDR3 has 15 residues. CDR3 sequence: CASSQGRQANYGYTF. The CDR3 nucleotides are TGCGCCAGCAGCCAAGGTAGACAGGCTAACTATGGCTACACCTTC.

This clone was found once. V and J are TRBV11-3 and TRBJ2-5; TRBD1 agrees at 7 bases. CDR1 and CDR2 from the germline V gene are SGHNT and YENEEA. V was pared by 5 bases and J by 2 bases, with 5 bases of the junction left unmatched. The CDR3 is 14 amino acids. In DNA, the CDR3 is TGTGCCAGCAGCCAAGGGACAGCACAAGAGACCCAGTACTTC. Protein product: CASSQGTAQETQYF.

The chain recombines TRBV2 with TRBJ2-5; D perhaps matches TRBD2 (6 bases). V was clipped by 7 bases and J by 5 bases, with 11 bases between them. The CDR3 consists of 12 residues. Germline values: CDR1 SNHLY, CDR2 FYNNEI. Here the CDR3 reads CASNLGGETQYF. In nucleotides, the CDR3 is TGTGCCAGCAACCTAGGAGGGGAGACCCAGTACTTC.

The chain couples TRBV4-3 to TRBJ2-2; the D is unclear. The germline V gene has CDR1 LGHNA and CDR2 YSLEER. Trimming stripped 1 base from V and 1 base from J, with 10 bases between. CDR3 length equals 16 residues. Here the CDR3 reads CASSQVRVGNTGELFF. As DNA, the CDR3 is TGCGCCAGCAGCCAAGTTAGGGTAGGGAACACCGGGGAGCTGTTTTTT.